A single T cell receptor (beta chain) is shown here with its context. Its cognate antigen is unknown. This sample is part of a study of cytomegalovirus exposure and HLA in healthy donors. Study-level findings and limits: According to reports, the classifier identified cytomegalovirus status with high specificity and sensitivity. First-cohort TCR clusters tended to co-occur in the approximately 130 validation repertoires, a later analysis found. TCR sequences were mostly rare, though some public TCRs occurred in many donors. Cytomegalovirus-associated status was assigned to roughly 160 TCR beta chains.

Germline V gene sequence: CDR1 SGHTA, CDR2 FQGNSA. The CDR3 contains 15 residues. Trimming pared 2 bases from V and 7 bases from J, leaving 18 bases between. Here immunoSEQ multiplex PCR was the method, and the copy in TCRdb shows in-frame clones only, minus some. The sample has about 98,000 clones; roughly 87% are singletons. This receptor was obtained from a man younger than 35 in good health and CMV-seropositive. The J gene is TRBJ2-7, the V gene TRBV7-2; possibly TRBD2 for D (6 bases). The sample was PBMCs. The CDR3 sequence is CASSLTPGLTIEQYF. The CDR3, as DNA: TGTGCCAGCAGCTTAACACCGGGACTGACTATTGAGCAGTACTTC.